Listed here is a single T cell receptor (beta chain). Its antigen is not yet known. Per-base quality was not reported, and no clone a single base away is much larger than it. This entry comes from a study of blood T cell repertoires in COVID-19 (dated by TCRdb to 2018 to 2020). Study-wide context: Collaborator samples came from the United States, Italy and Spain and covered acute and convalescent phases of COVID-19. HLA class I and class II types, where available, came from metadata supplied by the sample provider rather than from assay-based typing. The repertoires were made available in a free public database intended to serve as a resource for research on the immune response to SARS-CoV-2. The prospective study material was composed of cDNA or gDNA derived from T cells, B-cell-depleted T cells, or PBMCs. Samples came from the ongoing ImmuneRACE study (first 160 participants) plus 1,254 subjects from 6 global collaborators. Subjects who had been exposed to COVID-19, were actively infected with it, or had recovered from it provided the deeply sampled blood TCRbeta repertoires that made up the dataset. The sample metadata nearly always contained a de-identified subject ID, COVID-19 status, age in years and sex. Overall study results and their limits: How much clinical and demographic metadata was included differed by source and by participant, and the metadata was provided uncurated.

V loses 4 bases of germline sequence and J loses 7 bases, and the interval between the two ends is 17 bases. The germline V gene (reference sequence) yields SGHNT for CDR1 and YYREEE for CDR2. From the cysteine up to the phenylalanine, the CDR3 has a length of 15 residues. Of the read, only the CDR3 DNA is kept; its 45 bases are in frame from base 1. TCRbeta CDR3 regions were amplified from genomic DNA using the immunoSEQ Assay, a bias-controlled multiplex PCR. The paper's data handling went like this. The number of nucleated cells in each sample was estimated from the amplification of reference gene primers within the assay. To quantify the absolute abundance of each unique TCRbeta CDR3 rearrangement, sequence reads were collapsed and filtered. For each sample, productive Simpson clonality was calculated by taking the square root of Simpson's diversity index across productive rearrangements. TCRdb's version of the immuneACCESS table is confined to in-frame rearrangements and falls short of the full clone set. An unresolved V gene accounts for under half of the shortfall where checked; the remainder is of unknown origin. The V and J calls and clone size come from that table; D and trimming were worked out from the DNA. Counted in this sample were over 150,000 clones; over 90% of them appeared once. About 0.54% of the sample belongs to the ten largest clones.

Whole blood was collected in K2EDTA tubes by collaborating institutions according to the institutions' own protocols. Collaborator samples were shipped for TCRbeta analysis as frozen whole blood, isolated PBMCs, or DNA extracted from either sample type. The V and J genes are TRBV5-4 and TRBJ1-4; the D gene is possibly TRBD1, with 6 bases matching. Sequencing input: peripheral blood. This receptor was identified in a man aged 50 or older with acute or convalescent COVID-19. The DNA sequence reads TGTGCCAGCAGCACGACAGGTAGCTTCGGTGAAAAACTGTTTTTT. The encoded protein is CASSTTGSFGEKLFF. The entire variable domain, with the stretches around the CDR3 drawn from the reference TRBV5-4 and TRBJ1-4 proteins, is ETGVTQSPTHLIKTRGQQVTLRCSSQSGHNTVSWYQQALGQGPQFIFQYYREEENGRGNFPPRFSGLQFPNYSSELNVNALELDDSALYLCASSTTGSFGEKLFFGSGTQLSVL.